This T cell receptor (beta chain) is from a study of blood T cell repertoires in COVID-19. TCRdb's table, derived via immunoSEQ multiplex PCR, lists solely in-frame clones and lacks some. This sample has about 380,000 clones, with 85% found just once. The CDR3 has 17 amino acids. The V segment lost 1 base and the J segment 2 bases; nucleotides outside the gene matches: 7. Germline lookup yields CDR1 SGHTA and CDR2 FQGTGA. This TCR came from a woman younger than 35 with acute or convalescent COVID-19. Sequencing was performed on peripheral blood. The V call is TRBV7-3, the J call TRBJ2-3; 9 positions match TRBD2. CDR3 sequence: CASSLNPSGTHTDTQYF. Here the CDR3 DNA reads TGTGCCAGCAGCTTAAACCCTAGCGGGACCCACACAGATACGCAGTATTTT.